The source of this T cell receptor beta chain is a study of T cells in tuberculosis. Study-level background: In South Africa, adults with active tuberculosis were compared with IGRA-negative and latently infected IGRA-positive adolescents. Whole-study findings and limits: Active tuberculosis cases were adults; controls were adolescents. Active tuberculosis alpha repertoires lay closer to GMM-specific TCRs than controls'.

The data were produced by immunoSEQ multiplex PCR, yet TCRdb's version contains in-frame clones alone and is incomplete. The profile shows 29,000 or so clones, roughly 93% of them singletons. For this clone: What it binds is unknown.

From germline, CDR1 is MNHEY and CDR2 SMNVEV (reference sequence). The V end was cut by 4 bases, the J end by 2 bases, with 16 bases between. The CDR3 runs 16 residues. The source material was PBMCs. The chain links TRBV27 to TRBJ2-3; D ambiguous. The receptor's source is a donor between 10 and 35 years old with latent tuberculosis or without tuberculosis infection. CDR3 sequence: CASSSGANPYTDTQYF. CDR3 in DNA: TGTGCCAGCAGTTCAGGTGCTAACCCCTACACAGATACGCAGTATTTT.